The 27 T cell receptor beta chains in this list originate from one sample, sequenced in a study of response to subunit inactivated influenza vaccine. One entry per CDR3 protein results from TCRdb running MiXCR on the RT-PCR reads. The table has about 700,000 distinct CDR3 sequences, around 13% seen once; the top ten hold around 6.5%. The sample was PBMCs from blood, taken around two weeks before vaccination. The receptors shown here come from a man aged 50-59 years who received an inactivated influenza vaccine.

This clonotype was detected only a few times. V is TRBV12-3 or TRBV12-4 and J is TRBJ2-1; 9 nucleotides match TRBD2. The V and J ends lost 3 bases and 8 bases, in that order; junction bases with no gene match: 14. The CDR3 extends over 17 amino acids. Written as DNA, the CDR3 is TGTGCCAGCAGTTTGCGAGCGGGGGGCAGGGTGAGGGATGAGCAGTTCTTC. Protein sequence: CASSLRAGGRVRDEQFF.

Here the CDR3 reads CASSWGPTAYSYEQYF. The CDR3 bases are TGTGCCAGCAGCTGGGGACCAACCGCATATTCCTACGAGCAGTACTTC. This chain joins TRBV7-2 and TRBJ2-7; D could derive from TRBD1 or TRBD2 (5 bases each). With 4 bases removed from V and 1 base from J, the gap between germline ends came to 17 bases. Germline V gene data show CDR1 as SGHTA and CDR2 as FQGNSA. The CDR3 is made up of 16 amino acids.

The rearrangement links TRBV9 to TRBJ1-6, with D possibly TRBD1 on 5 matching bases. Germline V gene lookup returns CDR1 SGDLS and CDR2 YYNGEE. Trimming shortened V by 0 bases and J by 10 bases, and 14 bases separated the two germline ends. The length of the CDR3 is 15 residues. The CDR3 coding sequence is TGTGCCAGCAGCGTAGGACCGGGGGAAGCGTCACCCCTCCACTTT. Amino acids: CASSVGPGEASPLHF.

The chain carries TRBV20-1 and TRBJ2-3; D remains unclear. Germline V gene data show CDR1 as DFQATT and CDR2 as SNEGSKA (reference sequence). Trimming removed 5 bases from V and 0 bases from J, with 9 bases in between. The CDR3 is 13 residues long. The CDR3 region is CSAGLPSTDTQYF. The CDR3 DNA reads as TGCAGTGCTGGTCTACCGAGCACAGATACGCAGTATTTT.

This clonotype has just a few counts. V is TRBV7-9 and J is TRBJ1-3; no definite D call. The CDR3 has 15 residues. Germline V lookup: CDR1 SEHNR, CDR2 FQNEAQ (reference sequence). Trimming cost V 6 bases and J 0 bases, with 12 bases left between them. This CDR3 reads CASSSTRSSGNTIYF. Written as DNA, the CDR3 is TGTGCCAGCAGTTCGACACGCTCCTCTGGAAACACCATATATTTT.

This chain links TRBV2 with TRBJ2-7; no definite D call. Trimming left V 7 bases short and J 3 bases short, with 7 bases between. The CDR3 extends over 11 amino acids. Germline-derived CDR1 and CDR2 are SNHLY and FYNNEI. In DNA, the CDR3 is TGTGCCAGCACCGCTGACTACGAGCAGTACTTC. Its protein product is CASTADYEQYF.

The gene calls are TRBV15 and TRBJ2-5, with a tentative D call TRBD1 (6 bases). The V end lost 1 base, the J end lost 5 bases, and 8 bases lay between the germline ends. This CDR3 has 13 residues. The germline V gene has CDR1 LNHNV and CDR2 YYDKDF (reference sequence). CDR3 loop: CATSRGRGETQYF. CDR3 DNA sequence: TGTGCCACCAGCAGAGGCAGGGGCGAGACCCAGTACTTC.

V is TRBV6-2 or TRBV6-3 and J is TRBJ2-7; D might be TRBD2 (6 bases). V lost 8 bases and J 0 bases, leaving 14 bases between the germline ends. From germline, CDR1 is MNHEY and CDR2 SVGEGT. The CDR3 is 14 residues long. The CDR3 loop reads CASQRVGSSYEQYF. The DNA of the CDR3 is TGTGCCAGCCAGCGGGTCGGGAGCTCCTACGAGCAGTACTTC.

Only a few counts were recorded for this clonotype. CDR3 nucleotides: TGTGCCAGCCAAAGGGGACTAGCGGGAGGAGGGTACGAGCAGTACTTC. It is translated as CASQRGLAGGGYEQYF. The chain couples TRBV7-2 to TRBJ2-7; the match to TRBD2 covers 15 bases. The V gene end was trimmed by 8 bases and the J gene end by 4 bases; junction bases not matched to a gene: 9. Germline loops: CDR1 SGHTA, CDR2 FQGNSA. CDR3 length: 16 residues.

CDR3 amino acids: CASSLDYRRFGEAFF. The CDR3 DNA is TGTGCCAGCAGCTTAGATTACAGGAGGTTCGGGGAAGCTTTCTTT. The rearrangement links TRBV7-9 to TRBJ1-1; D perhaps matches TRBD1 (5 bases). V lost 1 base to trimming and J lost 8 bases, with 17 bases between them. CDR3 length: 15 residues. Germline loops: CDR1 SEHNR, CDR2 FQNEAQ (reference sequence).

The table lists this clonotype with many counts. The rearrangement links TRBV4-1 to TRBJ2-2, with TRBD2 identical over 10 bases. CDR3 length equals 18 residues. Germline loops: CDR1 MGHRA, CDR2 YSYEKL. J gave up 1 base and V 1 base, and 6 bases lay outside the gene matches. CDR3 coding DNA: TGCGCCAGCAGCCAAGGGCCTAGCGGGGGCTTGAACACCGGGGAGCTGTTTTTT. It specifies CASSQGPSGGLNTGELFF.

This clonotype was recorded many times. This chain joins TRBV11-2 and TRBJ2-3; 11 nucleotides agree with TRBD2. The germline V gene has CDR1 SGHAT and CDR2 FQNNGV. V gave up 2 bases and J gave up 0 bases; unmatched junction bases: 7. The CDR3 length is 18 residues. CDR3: CASSLRISGGASTDTQYF. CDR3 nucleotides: TGTGCCAGCAGCTTAAGGATTAGCGGGGGGGCTAGCACAGATACGCAGTATTTT.

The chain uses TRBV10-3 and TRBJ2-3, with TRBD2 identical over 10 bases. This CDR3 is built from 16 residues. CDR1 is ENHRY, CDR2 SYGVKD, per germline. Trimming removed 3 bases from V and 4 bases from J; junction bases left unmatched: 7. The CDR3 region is CAISDRASGSPDTQYF. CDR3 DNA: TGTGCCATCAGTGACAGAGCTAGCGGGAGCCCAGATACGCAGTATTTT.

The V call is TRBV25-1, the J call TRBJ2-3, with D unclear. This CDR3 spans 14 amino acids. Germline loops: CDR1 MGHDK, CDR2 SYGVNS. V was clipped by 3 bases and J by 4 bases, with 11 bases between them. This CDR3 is CASSDPAGPDTQYF. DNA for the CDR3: TGTGCCAGCAGTGATCCCGCAGGCCCAGATACGCAGTATTTT.

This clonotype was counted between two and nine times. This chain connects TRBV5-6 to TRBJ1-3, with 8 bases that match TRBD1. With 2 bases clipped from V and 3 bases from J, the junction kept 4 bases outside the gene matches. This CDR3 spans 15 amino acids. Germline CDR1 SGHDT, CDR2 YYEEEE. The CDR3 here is CASSFAGGFGNTIYF. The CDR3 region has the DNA TGTGCCAGCAGCTTTGCAGGGGGCTTTGGAAACACCATATATTTT.

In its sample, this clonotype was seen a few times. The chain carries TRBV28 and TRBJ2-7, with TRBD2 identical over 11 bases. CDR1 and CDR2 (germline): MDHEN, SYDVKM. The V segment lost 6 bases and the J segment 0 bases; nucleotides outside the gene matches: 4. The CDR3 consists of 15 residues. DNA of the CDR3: TGTGCCAGCAGAACCGGGACTAGCGGCTCCTACGAGCAGTACTTC. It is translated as CASRTGTSGSYEQYF. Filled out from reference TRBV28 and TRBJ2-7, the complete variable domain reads DVKVTQSSRYLVKRTGEKVFLECVQDMDHENMFWYRQDPGLGLRLIYFSYDVKMKEKGDIPEGYSVSREKKERFSLILESASTNQTSMYLCASRTGTSGSYEQYFGPGTRLTVT.

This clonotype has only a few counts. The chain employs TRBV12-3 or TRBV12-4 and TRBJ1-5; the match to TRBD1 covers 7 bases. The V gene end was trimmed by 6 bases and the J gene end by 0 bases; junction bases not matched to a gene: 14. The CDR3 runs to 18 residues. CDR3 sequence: CASRTGAGDRYSNQPQHF. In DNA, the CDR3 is TGTGCCAGCAGAACAGGGGCCGGAGATAGGTATAGCAATCAGCCCCAGCATTTT.

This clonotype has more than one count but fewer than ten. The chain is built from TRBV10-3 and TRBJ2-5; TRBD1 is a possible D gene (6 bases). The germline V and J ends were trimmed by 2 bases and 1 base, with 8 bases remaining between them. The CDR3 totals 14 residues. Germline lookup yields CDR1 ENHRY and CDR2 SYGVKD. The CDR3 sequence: CAISEGGSQETQYF. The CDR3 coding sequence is TGTGCCATCAGTGAGGGGGGCAGCCAAGAGACCCAGTACTTC.

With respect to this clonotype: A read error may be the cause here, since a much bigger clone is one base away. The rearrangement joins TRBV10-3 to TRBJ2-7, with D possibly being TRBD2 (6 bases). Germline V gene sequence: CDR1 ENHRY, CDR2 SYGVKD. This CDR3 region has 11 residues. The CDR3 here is CAIRGTGEQSF. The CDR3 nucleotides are TGTGCCATCAGGGGGACTGGCGAGCAGTCCTTC.

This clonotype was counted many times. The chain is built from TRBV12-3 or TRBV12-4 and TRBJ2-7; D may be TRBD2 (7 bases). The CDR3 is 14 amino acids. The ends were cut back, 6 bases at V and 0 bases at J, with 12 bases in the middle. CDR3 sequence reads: CASRGGGVSYEQYF. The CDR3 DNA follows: TGTGCCAGCAGAGGGGGAGGGGTCTCCTACGAGCAGTACTTC.

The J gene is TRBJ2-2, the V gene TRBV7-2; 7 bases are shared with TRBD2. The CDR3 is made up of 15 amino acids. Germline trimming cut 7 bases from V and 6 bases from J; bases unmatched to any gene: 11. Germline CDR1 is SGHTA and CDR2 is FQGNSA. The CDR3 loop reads CASTYTGGVPGELFF. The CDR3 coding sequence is TGTGCCAGCACCTACACGGGGGGTGTCCCCGGGGAGCTGTTTTTT.

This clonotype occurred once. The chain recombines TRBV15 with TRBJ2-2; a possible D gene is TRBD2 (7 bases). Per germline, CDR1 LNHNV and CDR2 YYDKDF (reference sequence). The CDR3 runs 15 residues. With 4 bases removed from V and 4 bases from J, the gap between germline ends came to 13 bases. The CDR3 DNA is TGTGCCACCAGCATGGGGGGGCTCAGCACCGGGGAGCTGTTTTTT. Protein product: CATSMGGLSTGELFF.

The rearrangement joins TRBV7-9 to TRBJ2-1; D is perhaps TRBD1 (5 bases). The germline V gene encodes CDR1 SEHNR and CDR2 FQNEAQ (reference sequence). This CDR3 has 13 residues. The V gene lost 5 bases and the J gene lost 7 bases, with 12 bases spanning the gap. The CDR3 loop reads CASSPSRDNEQFF. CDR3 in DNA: TGTGCCAGCAGCCCGAGCAGGGATAATGAGCAGTTCTTC.

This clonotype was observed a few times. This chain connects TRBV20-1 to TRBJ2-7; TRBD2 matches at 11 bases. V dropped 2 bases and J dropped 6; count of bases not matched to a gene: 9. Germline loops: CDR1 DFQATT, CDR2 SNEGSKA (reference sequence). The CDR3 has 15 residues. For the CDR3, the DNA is TGCAGTGCTAGATCACTAGCGGGGGCGCTACCCGAGCAGTACTTC. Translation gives CSARSLAGALPEQYF.

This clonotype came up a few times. The CDR3 DNA reads TGTGCCAGCAGTTCGGACTCCGGGGGCACAGATACGCAGTATTTT. Protein sequence: CASSSDSGGTDTQYF. The chain carries TRBV2 and TRBJ2-3; the D gene is possibly TRBD2 (5 bases). Looked up from germline, CDR1 is SNHLY and CDR2 is FYNNEI. This CDR3 is 15 amino acids long. Trimming took 5 bases from V and 1 from J, leaving 13 bases between them.

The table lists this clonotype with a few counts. This chain's CDR3 is CASSLLGGRDTGELFF. Written as DNA, the CDR3 is TGTGCCAGCAGCTTACTAGGGGGCCGCGACACCGGGGAGCTGTTTTTT. The genes are TRBV7-3 and TRBJ2-2; 7 bases agree with TRBD1. The trim removed 2 bases at V and 3 bases at J, leaving 6 bases unmatched. CDR1 and CDR2 (germline): SGHTA, FQGTGA. The CDR3 totals 16 residues.

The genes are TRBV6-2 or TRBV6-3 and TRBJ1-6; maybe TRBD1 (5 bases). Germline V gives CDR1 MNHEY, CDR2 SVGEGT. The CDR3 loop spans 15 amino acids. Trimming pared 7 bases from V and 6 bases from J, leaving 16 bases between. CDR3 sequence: CASTRDGSANSPLHF. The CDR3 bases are TGTGCCAGCACCCGGGACGGATCGGCTAATTCACCCCTCCACTTT.